These 7 T cell receptor beta chains were sequenced from one sample in a study of blood T cells in healthy people across ages (dated by TCRdb to about 2015). Libraries were made using 5' RACE. The reads were generated on an Illumina HiSeq 2500. A second PCR of about 6 to 11 cycles was performed with a sample-barcoded 5' primer and a J-beta primer mix. TCRdb ran its own pipeline on the public reads, namely fastp trimming at Q25 and MiXCR clone calling, and kept in-frame beta chains. Each CDR3 protein appears once, grouped with its most common genes and DNA. The sample table lists approximately 800,000 distinct CDR3 sequences, 55% to 70% of them with a count of one. Over 20% of the sample goes to the ten largest clones. The sequenced sample consisted of blood. The receptor set was obtained from a young man in good health.

This chain connects TRBV7-2 to TRBJ2-3; no clear D. CDR3 length: 13 amino acids. CDR1 is SGHTA, CDR2 FQGNSA, per germline. The germline V and J ends were trimmed by 5 bases and 6 bases, with 12 bases remaining between them. This CDR3 is CASSPNRGDTQYF. In nucleotides, the CDR3 is TGTGCCAGCAGCCCCAACCGTGGGGATACGCAGTATTTT.

This clonotype came up a few times. The J gene is TRBJ2-3, the V gene TRBV7-2, with D possibly TRBD2 on 5 matching bases. The CDR3 has 16 amino acids. Per germline, CDR1 SGHTA and CDR2 FQGNSA. Between the trimmed V and J ends, which lost 1 base and 0 bases, there was a span of 11 bases. DNA for the CDR3: TGTGCCAGCAGCTTAGTGGCGGGTGCTAGCACAGATACGCAGTATTTT. Translated, it gives CASSLVAGASTDTQYF.

This clonotype occurred once. Sequence at one end of the junction differs from germline and may be a read error. This rearrangement joins TRBV27 to TRBJ1-5; D is unresolved. CDR1 is MNHEY and CDR2 is SMNVEV in the germline V gene (reference sequence). CDR3 length: 13 residues. The CDR3: CASSVSAGQPQHF. CDR3 coding DNA: TGTGCCAGCAGTGTATCCGCCGGTCAGCCCCAGCATTTT.

V usage is TRBV28 and J usage is TRBJ2-4; TRBD1 matches at 12 bases. The assigned J gene may be wrong: the sequence end matches TRBJ2-7 better. The CDR3 length is 18 residues. CDR1 is MDHEN and CDR2 is SYDVKM in the germline V gene. CDR3 sequence: CASSSTAWGGQGAYEQYF. CDR3 nucleotides: TGTGCCAGCAGTTCAACCGCCTGGGGGGGACAGGGGGCATACGAGCAGTACTTC.

Only a few counts were recorded for this clonotype. The chain has TRBV28 and TRBJ2-6; D call uncertain. Germline loops: CDR1 MDHEN, CDR2 SYDVKM. V gave up 7 bases and J gave up 0 bases, with 16 bases separating them. The CDR3 has 17 amino acids. CDR3: CASISADSVSGANVLTF. The CDR3 nucleotides are TGTGCCAGCATTTCGGCGGATTCCGTCTCTGGGGCCAACGTCCTGACTTTC.

CDR3 amino acids: CSARVRTSVTGELFF. CDR3 coding DNA: TGCAGTGCTAGAGTAAGGACTAGTGTCACCGGGGAGCTGTTTTTT. The J gene is TRBJ2-2, the V gene TRBV20-1; 7 nucleotides agree with TRBD2. The CDR3 sequence is 15 residues long. Germline CDR1 reads DFQATT; CDR2 reads SNEGSKA (reference sequence). V lost 1 base, J lost 4 bases, and 6 bases stayed unmatched.

V usage is TRBV2 and J usage is TRBJ2-4, with D perhaps TRBD1 or TRBD2 (5 bases each). Between the trimmed V and J ends, which lost 6 bases and 0 bases, there was a span of 21 bases. CDR3 length: 18 amino acids. Germline V gene sequence: CDR1 SNHLY, CDR2 FYNNEI. CDR3 residues: CASSTGTEVRLAKNIQYF. CDR3 bases: TGTGCCAGCAGCACCGGGACGGAGGTTAGACTAGCCAAAAACATTCAGTACTTC.